Here is one T cell receptor beta chain with its context. In its sample, this clonotype was seen many times. Its cognate antigen has yet to be identified. No qualities accompany the bases; no much larger clone lies one base away. cDNA synthesis used template-switch 5'RACE with a primer carrying a 10-nucleotide random unique molecular identifier tagging each TCR transcript. Over 180 million TCR-beta sequences, covering 15-18 subjects, were produced in each sequencing run. The RNeasy kit was used to extract total RNA. Using the KAPA Real-time Library Amplification kit, TCR-beta VDJ regions were amplified with primers for the TCR constant region and the 5'RACE anchor. A first PCR added sample indexes and Illumina adaptors, and a second PCR then raised library yield. The roughly 650 bp TCR product was size-selected on a 2% E-gel SizeSelection system after Ampure bead purification. Before pooling, library quality was assessed on a Bioanalyzer, concentration was determined with Qubit, and library quantification was performed with the Kapa Library Quantification kit. An Illumina HiSeq 2500 was used to sequence the libraries paired-end at 2 x 150 bp. To increase sequence diversity, about 24-32% phiX was spiked into each library pool. For the original study's pipeline: Quality-filtered reads were processed with the UMI-based MiGEC pipeline, which removed over 75% of raw TCR sequences during error correction. IMGT germline references were used for aligning VDJ genes, and each clonotype was defined as a unique CDR3 amino acid sequence together with its V-J genes. Clonal expansion, Shannon diversity and CDR3 relatedness (CalcPairwiseDistances, ClusterSamples) were evaluated with VDJtools, and phylogenetic trees were built with CLCbio workbench. Clones with at least 8 unique UMIs were defined as expanded, with this threshold being based on coefficient-of-variation modelling across technical triplicates. TCRdb took the public reads, trimmed them with fastp at Q25, ran MiXCR for clone calling and kept in-frame beta chains. Rows merge per CDR3 protein into single entries with the most common DNA and genes. What appears here as the V and J calls and clone size reflects TCRdb's work, not the paper's. Across this sample there are more than 75,000 distinct CDR3 sequences, with around 3.5% seen only once. The ten largest make up 2.5% to 3% of the sample.

Trimming takes 5 bases from V and 2 bases from J, and the germline ends sit 13 bases apart. From its cysteine to its phenylalanine, the CDR3 spans 14 amino acids. Only the CDR3 part of the read is kept: 42 bases, read in frame from the first base. Via the germline V gene (reference sequence), CDR1 is DFQATT and CDR2 SNEGSKA. These data belong to a study of neurological immune-mediated disorders (dated by TCRdb to between 2018 and 2021). Concerning the study at large: Among the roughly 35 multiple sclerosis patients, 31 had relapsing-remitting MS and 3 had secondary progressive MS. The cohort included about 70 subjects: roughly 14 with HAM/TSP, around 34 with multiple sclerosis, and around 20 healthy controls. Using UMI-based sequencing, the study compared peripheral blood TCR-beta repertoires from patients with HTLV-I-associated myelopathy (HAM/TSP), patients with multiple sclerosis, and healthy controls. Longitudinal samples, technical triplicates and paired sorted CD4+ and CD8+ T-cell subsets, alongside PBMC samples, were included among the roughly 110 TCR-beta libraries. General findings and caveats noted by the study authors: Repertoires from 18 of 34 MS patients were grouped by phylogenetic analysis into a cluster of related CDR3 sequences, suggesting a possible repertoire-level signature. TCR clonal expansion was greatest in HAM/TSP patients and smallest in MS patients, who ranked below even healthy controls. No identical CDR3 amino acid sequences were found to be shared among expanded clones across subjects, suggesting that TCR-beta repertoires were private in all groups. No clinical or MRI features were associated with the MS cluster, and the authors said that larger cohorts are needed.

For unsorted PBMC libraries, 2 million PBMCs were used after storage in RNAlater at -80 degrees C until RNA extraction. Multiple sclerosis patients were enrolled in a US clinical protocol evaluating disease progression by magnetic resonance imaging. Peripheral blood underwent Ficoll-Hypaque density gradient centrifugation to isolate PBMCs, which were then cryopreserved in liquid nitrogen. The source is a woman aged 45-65 years with multiple sclerosis. The rearranged segments are TRBV20-1 and TRBJ2-1; matching of 5 bases hints at TRBD2 as the D gene. The sample was PBMCs. The CDR3 has the sequence CSAGVSGTYNEQFF. In nucleotide form, the sequence is TGCAGTGCTGGGGTGTCGGGAACCTACAATGAGCAGTTCTTC.